This TCR beta chain derives from a study of cytomegalovirus exposure and HLA in healthy donors. General study results and limits: Follow-up analysis later connected one missense variant in DCLRE1C with trimming of TCR beta V- and J-genes. Associated with HLA alleles at 0.05 false discovery rate in a later analysis were 16,951 TCR beta sequences. A previous analysis found most TCR beta V segments productive roughly 90% or roughly 30% of the time.

Turning to this clone: Its antigen is undetermined.

The CDR3 covers 14 residues. V lost 7 bases and J lost 4; bases outside the gene matches: 7. Looked up from germline, CDR1 is SGHRS and CDR2 is YFSETQ. Amplification used 60 Vbeta primers and 13 Jbeta primers. Some clones are missing from TCRdb's copy, which holds only in-frame ones; the method was immunoSEQ multiplex PCR. Found here are around 150,000 clones, roughly 80% of them singletons; the top ten hold about 3.7%. The chain links TRBV5-1 to TRBJ2-3; 9 bases are a match to TRBD1. The receptor was isolated from a human donor in good health. Sample: PBMCs. The CDR3 sequence: CASGPTGGSDTQYF. The CDR3, as DNA: TGCGCCAGCGGACCGACAGGGGGGTCAGATACGCAGTATTTT.